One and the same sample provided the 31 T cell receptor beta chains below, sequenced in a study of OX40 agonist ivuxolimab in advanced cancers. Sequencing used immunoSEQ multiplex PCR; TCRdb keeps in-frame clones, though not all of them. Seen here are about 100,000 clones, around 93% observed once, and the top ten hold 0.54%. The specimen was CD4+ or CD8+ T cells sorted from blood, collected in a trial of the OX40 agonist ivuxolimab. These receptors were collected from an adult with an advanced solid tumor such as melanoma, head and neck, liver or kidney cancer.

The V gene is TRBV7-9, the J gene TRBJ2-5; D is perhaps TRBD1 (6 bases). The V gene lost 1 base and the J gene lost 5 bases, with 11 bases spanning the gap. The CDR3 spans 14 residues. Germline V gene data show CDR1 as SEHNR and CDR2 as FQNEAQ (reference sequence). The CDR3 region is CASSLGTARETQYF. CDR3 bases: TGTGCCAGCAGCTTAGGGACAGCCCGGGAGACCCAGTACTTC.

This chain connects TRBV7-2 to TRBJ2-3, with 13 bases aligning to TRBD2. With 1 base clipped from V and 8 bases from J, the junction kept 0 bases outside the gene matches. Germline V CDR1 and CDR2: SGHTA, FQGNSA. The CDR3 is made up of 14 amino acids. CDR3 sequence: CASSLGLAGGTQYF. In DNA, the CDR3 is TGTGCCAGCAGCTTAGGACTAGCGGGGGGTACGCAGTATTTT.

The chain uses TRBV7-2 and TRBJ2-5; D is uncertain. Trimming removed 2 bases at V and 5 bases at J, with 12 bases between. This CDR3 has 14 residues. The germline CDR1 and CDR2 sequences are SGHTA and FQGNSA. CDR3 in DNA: TGTGCCAGCAGCTTAAGTGGCCTCGGGGAGACCCAGTACTTC. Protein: CASSLSGLGETQYF.

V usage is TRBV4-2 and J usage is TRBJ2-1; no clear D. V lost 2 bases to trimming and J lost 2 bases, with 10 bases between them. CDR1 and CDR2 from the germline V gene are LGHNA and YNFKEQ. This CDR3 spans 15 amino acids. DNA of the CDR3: TGTGCCAGCAGCCAAAACACGGTCGCCTACAATGAGCAGTTCTTC. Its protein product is CASSQNTVAYNEQFF.

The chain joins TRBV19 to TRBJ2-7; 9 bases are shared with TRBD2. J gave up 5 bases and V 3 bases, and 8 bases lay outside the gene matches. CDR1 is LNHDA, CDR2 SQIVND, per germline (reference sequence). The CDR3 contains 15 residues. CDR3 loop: CASSILAGDHNEQYF. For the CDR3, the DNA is TGTGCCAGTAGTATCTTAGCGGGAGATCACAACGAGCAGTACTTC.

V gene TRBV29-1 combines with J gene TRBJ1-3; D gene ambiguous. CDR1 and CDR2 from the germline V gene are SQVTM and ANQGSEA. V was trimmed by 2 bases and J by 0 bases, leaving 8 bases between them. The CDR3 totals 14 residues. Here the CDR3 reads CSVEIQFSGNTIYF. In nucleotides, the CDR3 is TGCAGCGTTGAAATCCAGTTCTCTGGAAACACCATATATTTT.

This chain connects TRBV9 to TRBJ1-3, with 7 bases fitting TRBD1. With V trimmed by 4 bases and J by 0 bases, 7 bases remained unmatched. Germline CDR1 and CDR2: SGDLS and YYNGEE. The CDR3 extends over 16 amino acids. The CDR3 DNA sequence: TGTGCCAGCAGCCGAAGACAGGGTAGCTCTGGAAACACCATATATTTT. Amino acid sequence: CASSRRQGSSGNTIYF.

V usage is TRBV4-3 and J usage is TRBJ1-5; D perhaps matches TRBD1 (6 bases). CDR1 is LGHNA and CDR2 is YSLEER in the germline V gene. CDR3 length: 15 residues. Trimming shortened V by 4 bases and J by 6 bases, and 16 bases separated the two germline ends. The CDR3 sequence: CASSPGWGRGQPQHF. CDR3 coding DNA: TGCGCCAGCAGCCCAGGCTGGGGGCGGGGTCAGCCCCAGCATTTT.

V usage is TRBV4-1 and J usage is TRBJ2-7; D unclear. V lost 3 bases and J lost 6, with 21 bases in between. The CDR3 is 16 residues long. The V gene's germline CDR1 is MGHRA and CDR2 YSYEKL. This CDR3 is CASSHIGPLALAEQYF. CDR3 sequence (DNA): TGCGCCAGCAGCCATATTGGTCCGTTAGCTCTCGCCGAGCAGTACTTC.

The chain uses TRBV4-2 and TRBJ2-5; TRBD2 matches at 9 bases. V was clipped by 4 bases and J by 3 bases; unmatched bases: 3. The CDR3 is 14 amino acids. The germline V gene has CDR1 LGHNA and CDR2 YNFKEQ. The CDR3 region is CASSLIAGEETQYF. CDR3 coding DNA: TGTGCCAGCAGCCTCATAGCGGGAGAAGAGACCCAGTACTTC.

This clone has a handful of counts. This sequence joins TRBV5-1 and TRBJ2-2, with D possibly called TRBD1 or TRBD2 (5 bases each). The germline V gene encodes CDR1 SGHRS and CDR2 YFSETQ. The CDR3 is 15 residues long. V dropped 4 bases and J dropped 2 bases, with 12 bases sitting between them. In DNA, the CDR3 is TGCGCCAGCAGCCGAAGCCGGGGCAACACCGGGGAGCTGTTTTTT. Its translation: CASSRSRGNTGELFF.

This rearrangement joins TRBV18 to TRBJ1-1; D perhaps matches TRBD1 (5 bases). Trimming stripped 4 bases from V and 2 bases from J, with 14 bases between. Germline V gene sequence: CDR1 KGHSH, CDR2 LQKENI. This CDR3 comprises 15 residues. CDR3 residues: CASSLTGSANTEAFF. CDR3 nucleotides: TGTGCCAGCTCACTCACAGGAAGCGCCAACACTGAAGCTTTCTTT.

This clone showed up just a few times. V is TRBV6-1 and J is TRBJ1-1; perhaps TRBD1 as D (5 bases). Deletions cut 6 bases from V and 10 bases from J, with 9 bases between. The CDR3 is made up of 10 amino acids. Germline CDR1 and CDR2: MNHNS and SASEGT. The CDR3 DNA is TGTGCCAGCAGGGGGGAGCTAGCTTTCTTT. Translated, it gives CASRGELAFF.

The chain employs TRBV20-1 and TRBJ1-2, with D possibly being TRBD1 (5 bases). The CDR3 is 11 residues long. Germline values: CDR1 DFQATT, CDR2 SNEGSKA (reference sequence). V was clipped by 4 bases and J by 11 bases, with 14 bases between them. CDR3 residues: CSAIVVEGYTF. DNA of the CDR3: TGCAGTGCTATAGTGGTCGAGGGGTACACCTTC.

The CDR3 reads CASSARIRFTDTQYF. The CDR3, as DNA: TGTGCCAGCAGCGCTAGGATAAGGTTCACAGATACGCAGTATTTT. The rearrangement uses TRBV6-1 and TRBJ2-3; unclear D gene. V was pared by 6 bases and J by 2 bases, with 15 bases between. CDR1 and CDR2 (germline): MNHNS, SASEGT. The CDR3 is 15 amino acids.

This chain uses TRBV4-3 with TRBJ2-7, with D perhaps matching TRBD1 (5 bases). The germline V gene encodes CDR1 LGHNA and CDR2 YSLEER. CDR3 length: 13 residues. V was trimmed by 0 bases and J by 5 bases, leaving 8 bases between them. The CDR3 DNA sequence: TGCGCCAGCAGCCAAGAAAAAGGGGACGAGCAGTACTTC. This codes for CASSQEKGDEQYF.

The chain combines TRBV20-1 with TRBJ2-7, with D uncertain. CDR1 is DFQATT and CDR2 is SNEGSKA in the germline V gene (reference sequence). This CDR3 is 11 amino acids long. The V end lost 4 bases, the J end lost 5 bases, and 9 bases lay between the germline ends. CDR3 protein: CSAIPRNEQYF. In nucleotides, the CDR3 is TGCAGTGCTATTCCCAGGAACGAGCAGTACTTC.

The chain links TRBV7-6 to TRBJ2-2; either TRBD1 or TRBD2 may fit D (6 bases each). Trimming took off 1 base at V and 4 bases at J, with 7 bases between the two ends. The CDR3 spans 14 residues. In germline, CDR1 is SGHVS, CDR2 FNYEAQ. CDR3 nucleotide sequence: TGTGCCAGCAGCTTAGAGGGGGGCACCGGGGAGCTGTTTTTT. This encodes CASSLEGGTGELFF.

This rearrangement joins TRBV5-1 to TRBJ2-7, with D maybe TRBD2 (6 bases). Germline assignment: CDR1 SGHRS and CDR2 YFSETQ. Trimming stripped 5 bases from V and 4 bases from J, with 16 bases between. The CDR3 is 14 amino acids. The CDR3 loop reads CASSSGGARYEQYF. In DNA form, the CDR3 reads TGCGCCAGCAGTTCCGGCGGGGCTAGGTACGAGCAGTACTTC. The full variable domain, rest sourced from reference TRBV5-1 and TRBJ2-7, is KAGVTQTPRYLIKTRGQQVTLSCSPISGHRSVSWYQQTPGQGLQFLFEYFSETQRNKGNFPGRFSGRQFSNSRSEMNVSTLELGDSALYLCASSSGGARYEQYFGPGTRLTVT.

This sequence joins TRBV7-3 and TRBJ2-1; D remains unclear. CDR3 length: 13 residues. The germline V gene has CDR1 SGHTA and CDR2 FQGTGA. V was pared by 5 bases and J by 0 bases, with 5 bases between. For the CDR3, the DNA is TGTGCCAGCAGCCTTAGCTCCTACAATGAGCAGTTCTTC. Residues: CASSLSSYNEQFF.

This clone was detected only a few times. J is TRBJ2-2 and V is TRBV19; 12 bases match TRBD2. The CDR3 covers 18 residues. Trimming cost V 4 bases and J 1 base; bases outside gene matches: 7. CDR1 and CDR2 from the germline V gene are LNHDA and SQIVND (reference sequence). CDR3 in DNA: TGTGCCAGTAGTAGGGGGCTAGCGGGAGGGCAGAACACCGGGGAGCTGTTTTTT. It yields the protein CASSRGLAGGQNTGELFF.

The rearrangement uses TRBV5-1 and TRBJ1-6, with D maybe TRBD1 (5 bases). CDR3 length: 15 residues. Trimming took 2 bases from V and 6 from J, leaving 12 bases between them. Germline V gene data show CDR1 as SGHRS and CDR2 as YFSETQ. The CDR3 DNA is TGCGCCAGCAGCTTCCAGGGTGTTCGTAATTCACCCCTCCACTTT. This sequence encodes CASSFQGVRNSPLHF.

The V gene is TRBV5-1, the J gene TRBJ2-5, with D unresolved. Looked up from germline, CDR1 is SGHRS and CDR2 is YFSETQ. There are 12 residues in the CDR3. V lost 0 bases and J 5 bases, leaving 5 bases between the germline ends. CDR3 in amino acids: CASSLVLETQYF. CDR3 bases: TGCGCCAGCAGCTTGGTATTGGAGACCCAGTACTTC.

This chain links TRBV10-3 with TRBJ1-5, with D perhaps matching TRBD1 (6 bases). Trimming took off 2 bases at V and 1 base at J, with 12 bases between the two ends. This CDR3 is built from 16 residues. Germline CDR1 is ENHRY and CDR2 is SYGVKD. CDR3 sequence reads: CAISEGGRGSNQPQHF. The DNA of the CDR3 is TGTGCCATCAGTGAGGGTGGCAGGGGAAGCAATCAGCCCCAGCATTTT.

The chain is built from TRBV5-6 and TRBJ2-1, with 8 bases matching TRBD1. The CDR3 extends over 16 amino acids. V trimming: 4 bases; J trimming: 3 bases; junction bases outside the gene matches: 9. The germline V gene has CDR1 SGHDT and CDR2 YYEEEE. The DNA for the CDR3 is TGTGCCAGCAGCGTGAACAGGGGGGTCATCTACAATGAGCAGTTCTTC. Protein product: CASSVNRGVIYNEQFF.

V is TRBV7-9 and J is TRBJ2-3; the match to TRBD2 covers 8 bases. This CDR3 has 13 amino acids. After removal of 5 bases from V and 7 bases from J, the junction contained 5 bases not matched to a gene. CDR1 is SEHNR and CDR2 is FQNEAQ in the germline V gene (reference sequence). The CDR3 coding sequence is TGTGCCAGCAGCACGGGAGGGCCTTATACGCAGTATTTT. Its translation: CASSTGGPYTQYF.

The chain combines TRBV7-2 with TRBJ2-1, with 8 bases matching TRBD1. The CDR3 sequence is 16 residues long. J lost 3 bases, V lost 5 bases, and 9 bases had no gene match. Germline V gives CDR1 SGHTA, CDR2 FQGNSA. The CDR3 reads CASSGIDRGDYNEQFF. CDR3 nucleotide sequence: TGTGCCAGCAGCGGGATAGACAGGGGAGACTACAATGAGCAGTTCTTC.

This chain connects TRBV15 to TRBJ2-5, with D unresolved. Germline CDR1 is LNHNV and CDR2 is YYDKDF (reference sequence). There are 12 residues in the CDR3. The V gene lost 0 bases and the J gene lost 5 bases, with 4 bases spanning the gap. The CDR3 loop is CATSRDVETQYF. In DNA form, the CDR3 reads TGTGCCACCAGCAGAGATGTCGAGACCCAGTACTTC.

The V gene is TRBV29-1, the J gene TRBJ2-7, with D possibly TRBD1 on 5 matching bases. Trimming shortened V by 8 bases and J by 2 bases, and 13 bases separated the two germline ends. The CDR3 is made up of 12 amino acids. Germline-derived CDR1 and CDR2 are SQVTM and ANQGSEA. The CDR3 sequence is CSSPGLTYEQYF. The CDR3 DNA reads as TGCAGCTCGCCAGGGCTTACCTACGAGCAGTACTTC.

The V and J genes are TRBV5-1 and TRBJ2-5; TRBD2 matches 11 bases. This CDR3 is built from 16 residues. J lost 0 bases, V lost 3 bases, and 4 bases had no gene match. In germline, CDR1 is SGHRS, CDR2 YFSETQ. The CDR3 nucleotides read TGCGCCAGCAGCTCCATAGCGGGAGGGAACCAAGAGACCCAGTACTTC. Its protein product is CASSSIAGGNQETQYF. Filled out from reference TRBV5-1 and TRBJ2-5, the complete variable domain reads KAGVTQTPRYLIKTRGQQVTLSCSPISGHRSVSWYQQTPGQGLQFLFEYFSETQRNKGNFPGRFSGRQFSNSRSEMNVSTLELGDSALYLCASSSIAGGNQETQYFGPGTRLLVL.

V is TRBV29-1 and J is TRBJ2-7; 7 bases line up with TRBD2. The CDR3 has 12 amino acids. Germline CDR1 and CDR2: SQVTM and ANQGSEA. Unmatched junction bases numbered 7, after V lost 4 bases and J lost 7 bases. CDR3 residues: CSVGGRASEQYF. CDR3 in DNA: TGCAGCGTTGGGGGGAGGGCGTCTGAGCAGTACTTC.